This is a list of T cell receptor beta chains from one sample in a study of blood T cells in healthy people across ages. TCRdb independently ran MiXCR on the 5' RACE reads; one entry per CDR3 protein. The sample includes about 720,000 distinct CDR3 sequences, about a fifth seen only once; the top ten take around a fifth. The specimen sequenced was blood. Receptor source: a man between 70 and 80 years old in good health. The CDR3 runs from the conserved cysteine through the conserved F or W. D genes are given only for firm matches. The size field is filled for only some rows; it gives once, few, many or a size class.

V gene,J gene,clone size,D gene,CDR3 protein,CDR3 DNA
TRBV20-1,TRBJ2-2,few,TRBD2,CSARGGGRANTGELFF,TGCAGTGCTAGAGGAGGAGGGAGGGCCAACACCGGGGAGCTGTTTTTT
TRBV7-6,TRBJ2-7,few,TRBD1,CASSLTGEYEQYF,TGTGCCAGCAGCTTAACAGGGGAATACGAGCAGTACTTC
TRBV2,TRBJ2-1,-,-,CASRRDGLFF,TGTGCCAGCAGGAGGGATGGGCTGTTCTTC
TRBV5-1,TRBJ2-1,few,TRBD1,CASSLGTGRNEQFF,TGCGCCAGCAGCTTGGGGACAGGGAGGAATGAGCAGTTCTTC
TRBV6-5,TRBJ1-2,-,TRBD1,CASRPTQGQGNGYTF,TGTGCCAGCAGACCCACCCAGGGACAGGGAAATGGCTACACCTTC
TRBV10-3,TRBJ2-1,few,-,CAIKLNRGNEQFF,TGTGCCATCAAATTGAATCGGGGGAATGAGCAGTTCTTC
TRBV7-2,TRBJ2-7,-,-,CASSSTQKAYEQYF,TGTGCCAGCAGCTCCACTCAAAAAGCGTACGAGCAGTACTTC
TRBV7-2,TRBJ2-5,few,-,CASSLVTFQETQYF,TGTGCCAGCAGCTTAGTCACGTTCCAAGAGACCCAGTACTTC
TRBV7-3,TRBJ2-5,-,TRBD1,CASSKMDRGLQETQYF,TGTGCCAGCAGCAAGATGGACAGGGGGTTACAAGAGACCCAGTACTTC
TRBV7-9,TRBJ1-2,-,TRBD1,CASSFGTEGYGYTF,TGTGCCAGCAGCTTTGGGACAGAGGGCTATGGCTACACCTTC
TRBV12-3/TRBV12-4,TRBJ1-1,few,-,CASSFGRENSEAFF,TGTGCCAGCAGTTTCGGCAGGGAAAATTCTGAAGCTTTCTTT
TRBV7-2,TRBJ1-6,-,-,CASSLNAGPLTNSPLHF,TGTGCCAGCAGCTTAAATGCAGGGCCACTAACCAATTCACCCCTCCACTTT
TRBV12-3/TRBV12-4,TRBJ1-2,many,-,CAITPVSGTVYGYTF,TGTGCCATCACACCAGTCTCGGGGACCGTCTATGGCTACACCTTC
TRBV29-1,TRBJ2-4,-,-,CSVHSAKNIQYF,TGCAGCGTTCATTCAGCCAAAAACATTCAGTACTTC
TRBV4-2,TRBJ2-5,-,-,CASTLDSNPSETQYF,TGTGCCAGCACCCTGGACAGTAACCCGTCAGAGACCCAGTACTTC
TRBV12-3/TRBV12-4,TRBJ2-5,-,-,CASRAGVQETQYF,TGTGCCAGCAGGGCAGGCGTCCAAGAGACCCAGTACTTC
TRBV6-5,TRBJ2-1,-,-,CASTRAVNNEQFF,TGTGCCAGCACTAGGGCAGTAAACAATGAGCAGTTCTTC
TRBV6-5,TRBJ1-1,-,TRBD1,CASRSPGQGLGTEAFF,TGTGCCAGCAGATCACCGGGACAGGGTCTAGGGACTGAAGCTTTCTTT